This TCR beta chain derives from a study of shared clonotypes between healthy human individuals (dated by TCRdb to between 2020 and 2021). Context from the whole study: The cohort included three men and two women between 18 and 49 years of age. For each donor, CD4 naive and CD4 memory were each run on three plates, CD8 naive on two plates, and CD8 memory on one plate. To estimate repertoire size and how much clonotypes are shared between individuals, the study performed deep sequencing of blood TCR repertoires from five healthy adults. To increase sequencing depth and limit assay-specific biases, different laboratories used diverse techniques to prepare libraries and sequence TCR repertoires. Each donor's leukapheresis produced roughly between roughly 0.85 and 9.5 billion PBMCs.

CD8 naive samples consisted of CD45RO-negative cells that were positively selected for CCR7, yielding a CD45RA+CCR7+ population without TemRA cells. The donors were healthy, HIV-negative adults with no recently reported acute infections or vaccinations. All donors were Caucasian adults living in Nashville, Tennessee, USA. After blood collection by leukapheresis, PBMCs were isolated using Ficoll-Histopaque density gradient centrifugation and then cryopreserved in the vapor phase of liquid nitrogen. Analytical flow cytometry was used to check the purity and quantity of every magnetically sorted T cell population. From each sorted fraction, genomic DNA was isolated and quantified by UV absorbance on a Nanodrop 2000c. Study-level results and caveats: When a few donors were compared, the shared fraction of clonotypes was 5% to 6.5% for naive CD4, 3% to 4% for naive CD8, 2.3% for memory CD4, and 0.35% to 0.5% for memory CD8. Only blood was sampled, and tissue TCR repertoires likely differ from those in blood. Rarefaction of sorted-subset datasets indicated incomplete sequencing despite the large sequencing depth. Clonotypes shared by all four sorted-subset donors showed higher generation probabilities than non-shared clonotypes. Pairwise subsampling indicated that sequencing depth was expected to affect the degree of clonotype sharing among donors. Estimated clonotype richness was generally larger for naive than for memory subsets. The genetic and exposure-history diversity represented was limited by the small number of donors.

Including cysteine and phenylalanine, the CDR3 has 15 amino acids. Only the CDR3 part of the read is kept: 45 bases, read in frame from the first base. V drops 5 bases and J drops 3 bases, leaving 17 bases in between. For CDR1 and CDR2, the germline V gene (reference sequence) lists LNHDA and SQIVND. TCR CDR3 regions were amplified from genomic DNA by multiplex PCR using the deep immunoSEQ assay. Extracted genomic DNA from each cell subset was distributed evenly across all wells of several immunoSEQ 96-well plates, and each plate was treated as a replicate. Each replicate PCR for sorted subsets received approximately 220 ng genomic DNA, equal to roughly 33,000 T cell genomes. The purified libraries were quantified using a Qubit 3.0 fluorometer, sized with a Bioanalyzer 2100, and then quantified again using the KAPA Library Quantification kit. Every immunoSEQ 96-well plate was sequenced on a separate single-read 150-cycle Illumina NextSeq 550 flow cell. In the paper's pipeline: Because the immunoSEQ output included only junctional sequences and no quality scores, the filtering could not be the same as the filtering used for full-length reads. Sequences were annotated with PyIR, a Python wrapper for IgBLAST v1.9, using IMGT germline references to assign V/J genes and CDR3. Any read was removed if the V/J assignment was weak (E-value above 1e-6), the CDR3 was missing, or the read contained stop codons, out-of-frame junctions, or ambiguous translated residues. A V3J clonotype was defined by an identical inferred V gene, J gene, and CDR3 amino acid sequence. Percentage overlap between repertoires was calculated by dividing the number of shared unique clonotypes by the size of the smaller repertoire. Richness of each repertoire was evaluated using RTK rarefaction, the Chao1 estimator, and Recon v2.1 estimates of unobserved clonotypes. Generation probabilities were computed with OLGA for all TCRbeta clonotypes obtained by the gDNA method from four donors. TCRdb obtained this table from immuneACCESS and retained in-frame rearrangements with V and J assigned. These tables miss some clones; where compared with another copy, unresolved V genes account for less than half of the shortfall, and the remainder is unexplained. V and J calls and clone size are as listed in that table; D and trimming were resolved from the DNA. In this sample the table shows hundreds of thousands of clones, roughly 96% of which occur a single time. Around 0.1% of the sample lies in the top ten.

Worth noting for this clone: No antigen is known for it. Per-base qualities were not stored, and no clone one base away is much larger.

The sequence was obtained from a woman aged 25 to 39 in good health. The receptor chain draws on TRBV19 and TRBJ2-7; the D gene is possibly TRBD1, with 6 bases matching. Sequenced input: naive CD8+ T cells sorted from blood. The cell subset or site label for this specimen denotes: CD45RA+CCR7+. The encoded CDR3 is CASSDGDNSLYEQYF. The nucleotide sequence is TGTGCCAGTAGTGACGGGGACAACTCCCTCTACGAGCAGTACTTC.